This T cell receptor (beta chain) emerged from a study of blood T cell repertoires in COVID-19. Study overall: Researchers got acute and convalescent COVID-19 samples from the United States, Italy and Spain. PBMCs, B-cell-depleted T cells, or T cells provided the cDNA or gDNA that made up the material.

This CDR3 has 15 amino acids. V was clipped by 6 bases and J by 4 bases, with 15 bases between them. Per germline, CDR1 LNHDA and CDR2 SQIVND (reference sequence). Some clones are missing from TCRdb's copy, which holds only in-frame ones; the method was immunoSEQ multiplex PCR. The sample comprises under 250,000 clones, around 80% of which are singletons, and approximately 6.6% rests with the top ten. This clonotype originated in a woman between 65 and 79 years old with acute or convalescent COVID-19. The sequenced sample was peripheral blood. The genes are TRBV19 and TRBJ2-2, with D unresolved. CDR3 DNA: TGTGCCAGTAGGGCGGTTATAAGTGGCACCGGGGAGCTGTTTTTT. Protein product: CASRAVISGTGELFF.